This T cell receptor (beta chain) was observed in a study of cytomegalovirus exposure and HLA in healthy donors (dated by TCRdb to about 2017). About the full investigation: In an earlier analysis of about 560 of the donors, around 290 Gb of sequence data and about 110 million unique TCR beta sequences from about 180 million T cells were reported. Typing coverage varied by locus: about 629-640 donors for A, B, C, DRB1 and DQB1; under 550 for DQA1; 606 for DPA1; fewer than 480 for DPB1. Among the approximately 420 genotyped donors, approximately 81% belonged to the genetic ancestry cluster associated with self-reported Caucasian donors. Several DR-DQ haplotypes were handled as single units for association and clustering because linkage in the cohort was strong. Rather than using new phenotypic data, the later analysis identified candidate immune exposures from TCR beta sequences and from how often those sequences occurred across donors. The study was designed to test whether signatures of past pathogen exposure could be identified by cataloging public T cell receptors. Besides the first cohort of 666 subjects, a separate validation cohort made up of 120 different subjects was used. High-throughput TCR immunosequencing, statistical association of individual TCRs with disease status, and machine learning were combined to predict cytomegalovirus infection status. Donor age, sex, ethnicity and CMV serostatus were collected together with the repertoire data. Among 398 genotyped donors of the cohort, an average of around 220,000 unique TCR beta nucleotide sequences was sequenced per donor, of which 15% to 20% were non-productive. The T cell repertoires of under 750 subjects were profiled by immunosequencing and related to cytomegalovirus serostatus. Every repertoire in the discovery cohort had been generated on one and the same sequencing platform. To study patterns of TCR occurrence, a later analysis re-analyzed previously published TCR beta repertoires from 700 or so donors and added high-resolution HLA genotyping. Roughly 310 gigabases of sequencing data and 78 million or so unique TCR sequences were included in an early release covering 550 to 650 HLA-typed donors. Genome-wide SNP genotypes for about 60% of the roughly 670 donors were used in a later genetic analysis, which treated that subset as a discovery cohort. Both class I and class II loci were covered by HLA typing, at four-digit resolution. To decide whether each TCR beta V gene segment behaved as functional or pseudogenic, an earlier analysis of 587 of the donors relied on high-throughput TCR beta sequencing. Study-level results and caveats: A later analysis found that HLA-associated TCR beta chains were more clonally expanded and had lower generation probabilities than equally common non-associated chains. In an earlier analysis of around 500 of the donors, most TCR beta V segments appeared in productive rearrangements about 87% or about 30% of the time, broadly matching IMGT annotations. According to the authors, the approach could potentially be generalized to other disease states and immunological phenotypes. A further reported finding was that TCR beta sequences accurately predicted the HLA-A and HLA-B alleles for most subjects in the first cohort. A later analysis reported that several top co-occurrence clusters appeared linked to parvovirus B19, influenza, CMV and Epstein-Barr virus. Roughly uniform sequencing depth across donors was assumed in presence/absence analyses, although this assumption may not hold. Because counts were too low, seventeen rarely observed V segments, including chromosome 9 orphons, were left out of the earlier analysis of 587 of the donors. The only immune exposure information available for the cohort was CMV serostatus. Because the 87-base-pair reads could not distinguish some IMGT-functional V segments, including TRBV6-2 and TRBV6-3, those segments were excluded. In this cohort, only TCR beta chains were sequenced, and detectable features were limited by the absence of alpha or paired-chain data. Because HLA typing was missing for some donors at each locus, association tests included only the typed subset. In a later genetic analysis, fewer N-insertions in productive TCRs were reported among donors in an Asian-associated ancestry cluster than the roughly 640-donor mean. When HLA alleles, especially DR and DQ, strongly co-occurred, attributing TCR associations to individual alleles was difficult. The study gave a list of under 200 TCR beta chains associated with cytomegalovirus. While some public TCRs were present in many individuals, most TCR sequences turned up only very rarely across donors. A few of the identified cytomegalovirus-associated TCR beta chains were confirmed in vitro to be specific for cytomegalovirus antigens. A later analysis found that TCR association rates varied across HLA loci, with DRB1 alleles showing the most associated TCRs and HLA-C alleles the fewest. In a later analysis, some 18,000 TCR beta sequences were associated with specific HLA alleles at a false discovery rate of 0.05. A group of highly shared sequence variants was considered likely to be a technical artifact of the sequencing pipeline. Most CMV-associated TCR beta chains appeared to be HLA-restricted in a later analysis, and the HLA associations seemed to be driven largely by CMV exposure. The classifier was reported to diagnose cytomegalovirus status with high specificity and sensitivity in both the original cohort and the validation cohort. An association between a missense DCLRE1C variant and V-gene and J-gene trimming of TCR beta chains was found in a later genetic analysis and replicated in an independent cohort. Correlated functional status among segregating V segments might be attributable to linkage disequilibrium, but an unknown experimental factor could not be ruled out.

The library was generated by the immunoSEQ multiplex PCR assay. A mixture of 60 forward primers for TCR Vbeta segments and 13 reverse primers for TCR Jbeta segments was used in the multiplex PCR. The CDR3 region of rearranged TCR beta genes was amplified from genomic DNA with a multiplex PCR assay. The amplified TCR beta libraries were sequenced on the Illumina HiSeq System as 87-base-pair reads. As for how the authors treated the data: Across the 666 repertoires, a later analysis counted around 80 million unique TCR beta chains, around 10 million of which were shared by at least two donors. To remove PCR and sequencing errors, raw reads were error-corrected and collapsed into unique sequences using a nearest-neighbor algorithm that merged closely related sequences. CDR3 sequences were aligned to IMGT reference sequences to assign V, D and J gene segments. For a sequence to be retained, a match of at least six nucleotides was required to both a V gene segment and a J gene segment. Rearrangements were called productive when the CDR3 lacked stop codons and stayed in frame with V and J; all others were non-productive. Following IMGT convention, CDR3 was defined as the stretch from the second conserved V-encoded cysteine up to the conserved J-encoded phenylalanine. Sequences without an unambiguous match to a single V gene segment were excluded from the earlier analysis of about 640 of the donors. An earlier analysis of fewer than 650 of the donors classified V segments as functional when productive rearrangements were above 56.7% and as segregating when the standard deviation between donors was above 5%. A statistical classification framework was built for diagnosing cytomegalovirus status from the catalog of TCR beta chain sequences. V and J gene assignment, in a later analysis, came from comparing TCR nucleotide sequences with IMGT/GENE-DB human TR gene sequences. In a later analysis, CDR3 sequences and most-parsimonious VDJ recombination scenarios were assigned using the TCRdist pipeline. In a later analysis, each TCR beta chain was defined by its CDR3 amino acid sequence together with its V-gene family, and reads without a unique V-gene family were excluded. As a way to deal with suspected cross-contamination and a sequencing artifact, a later analysis dropped approximately 590 nucleotide sequences that were highly shared and had low generation probability. A later analysis calculated a clonal expansion index for each public chain from normalized within-repertoire ranks of inferred template counts. A later analysis computed generation probabilities with a VDJ recombination model fitted to out-of-frame rearrangements, and checked the results against IGoR. In a later analysis, hypergeometric tests were used to score TCR-TCR, TCR-HLA and TCR-CMV co-occurrence, with a repertoire-size bias correction applied to TCR pairs. False discovery rates were estimated in a later analysis by permuting HLA or CMV assignments 20 times. A later analysis grouped co-occurring TCRs with DBSCAN, adding TCRdist sequence similarity when clustering within HLA-allele-positive subsets. Repertoires with fewer than 30,000 or more than 120,000 public chains were left out of co-occurrence clustering, as were four to six repertoires with anomalous nucleotide sharing. Imported from immuneACCESS, the table was reduced by TCRdb to in-frame sequences with V and J called. These copies leave out some clones; in studies compared against another copy, an unresolved V gene accounts for under half, and the cause of the remainder is not known. Clone size and the V and J calls come from that table; the DNA yielded D and trimming. The sample's own table lists 65,000 to 85,000 clones. The ten most abundant clones make up roughly 2.4% of the sample.

Trimmed from V: 1 base; trimmed from J: 4 bases; junction bases lacking a gene match: 6. The CDR3 starts with the cysteine, ends with the phenylalanine, and has 16 residues. This entry keeps only the CDR3 DNA: 48 bases, framed from base 1. CDR1 and CDR2 were assigned from the germline V gene (reference sequence) as LNHDA and SQIVND. Worth noting for this clone: Its antigen is unknown.

In total, about 650 healthy bone marrow donors made up the cohort. At the time of sampling, every cohort member was nominally healthy, though immune exposures that went unrecorded were likely present. The donor was CMV seropositive and was included in the group of almost 300 seropositive cohort members. Each donor provided a peripheral blood sample, and peripheral blood mononuclear cells were used for TCR beta sequencing. The Qiagen DNeasy Blood Extraction Kit was used to extract genomic DNA from the blood cell samples. Sample: PBMCs. The sequence came from a female donor in good health and CMV-seropositive. Recombination joined TRBV19 with TRBJ2-7, with 11 middle bases fitting TRBD2. The CDR3 protein: CASSIVSGTSGYEQYF. The DNA reads TGTGCCAGTAGTATAGTTTCCGGGACTAGCGGTTACGAGCAGTACTTC.